This T cell receptor beta chain was captured by sequencing in a study of blood T cell repertoires in COVID-19. For the study at large: Spain, Italy and the United States supplied samples that represented acute and convalescent COVID-19. PBMCs, B-cell-depleted T cells, or T cells were the source of the cDNA or gDNA that made up the material.

This clone occurred a few times. In the original workflow: Reference gene primer amplification gave nucleated cell count estimates. Libraries were prepared by immunoSEQ multiplex PCR; TCRdb keeps only in-frame clonotypes and omits some of them. The V and J calls and the clone size are those of that table, but D and trimming were determined from the DNA. The sample has some 240,000 clones; around 81% are singletons. CDR1 is SQVTM, CDR2 ANQGSEA, per germline. The CDR3 runs to 14 residues. The V segment lost 4 bases and the J segment 1 base; nucleotides outside the gene matches: 4. The sample comprised peripheral blood. V is TRBV29-1 and J is TRBJ1-5; TRBD1 aligns across 7 bases. This sequence was found in a human donor in a cohort sampled during active COVID-19. CDR3 sequence reads: CSVGQGLSNQPQHF. The CDR3 nucleotides read TGCAGCGTTGGACAGGGATTGAGCAATCAGCCCCAGCATTTT.